The rows below give T cell receptor beta chains drawn from one sample of a study of cytomegalovirus exposure and HLA in healthy donors. The table came from immunoSEQ multiplex PCR; TCRdb's copy has only in-frame clones and leaves some out. Among some 130,000 clones listed, 55% to 75% were seen once. Sequenced input: PBMCs. The receptors originated from a man aged 25-45 years in good health and CMV-seropositive. Each CDR3 is given with its conserved first and last residue. The D gene is left open where the match is weak. Clone size is shown for a subset of rows, as once, few, many or a class of expanded clone.

v_gene,len,abundance,j_gene,d_gene,CDR3nt,CDR3aa
TRBV13,17,once,TRBJ2-3,.,TGTGCCAGCAGCTTAAGGAGCCTGGGGCCGCGGCCCGATACGCAGTATTTT,CASSLRSLGPRPDTQYF
TRBV5-4,16,.,TRBJ2-5,TRBD2,TGTGCCAGCAGCCCGACCGGGACTAGCGGCCAAGAGACCCAGTACTTC,CASSPTGTSGQETQYF
TRBV4-1,14,once,TRBJ2-7,TRBD1,TGCGCCAGCAGCCAACTACAGGGGCTCTACGAGCAGTACTTC,CASSQLQGLYEQYF
TRBV7-9,18,once,TRBJ2-6,TRBD1,TGTGCCAGCAGACCCGGGACAGGGTTATCGTCTGGGGCCAACGTCCTGACTTTC,CASRPGTGLSSGANVLTF
TRBV4-3,16,.,TRBJ2-1,TRBD2,TGCGCCAGCAGCCTCCGACTAGCTAGCTCCTACAATGAGCAGTTCTTC,CASSLRLASSYNEQFF
TRBV27,16,.,TRBJ1-1,TRBD1,TGTGCCAGCAGTTTAAGGGGGCCCGCCAGGTGGACTGAAGCTTTCTTT,CASSLRGPARWTEAFF
TRBV29-1,13,.,TRBJ2-1,.,TGCAGCGTTGCGGGGGGCCTCTACAATGAGCAGTTCTTC,CSVAGGLYNEQFF
TRBV29-1,11,.,TRBJ1-1,.,TGCAGCGTGGCGGGCTGGACTGAAGCTTTCTTT,CSVAGWTEAFF
TRBV5-1,11,.,TRBJ2-7,.,TGCGCCAGTAGAATAGCGGACGAGCAGTACTTC,CASRIADEQYF
TRBV10-3,16,few,TRBJ1-2,TRBD1,TGTGCCATCTTCTCGACAGGGGGTGGCTTTGACTATGGCTACACCTTC,CAIFSTGGGFDYGYTF
TRBV5-1,13,few,TRBJ2-7,TRBD1,TGCGCCAGCAGCGGACAGGGATACTACGAGCAGTACTTC,CASSGQGYYEQYF
TRBV9,14,.,TRBJ2-1,.,TGTGCCAGCAGCGGGAGCGCCGCGAGGTGGGAGCAGTTCTTC,CASSGSAARWEQFF
TRBV4-1,16,once,TRBJ2-3,TRBD1,TGCGCCAGCAGCCAGGCCGGGACAGGGAGGGTGGATACGCAGTATTTT,CASSQAGTGRVDTQYF
TRBV11-2,14,.,TRBJ2-7,.,TGTGCCAGCAGCTTATCAGGGTATCTAAACGAGCAGTACTTC,CASSLSGYLNEQYF
TRBV10-3,13,few,TRBJ2-3,TRBD2,TGTGCCATCAAGGCCAGCGGGGGAGATACGCAGTATTTT,CAIKASGGDTQYF
TRBV2,13,.,TRBJ1-4,.,TGTGCCAGCAGTGGACAGTTAAATGAAAAACTGTTTTTT,CASSGQLNEKLFF
TRBV18,16,once,TRBJ2-2,TRBD1,TGTGCCAGCTCACCACCGGGACAGGGATACCTCGGGGAGCTGTTTTTT,CASSPPGQGYLGELFF
TRBV4-2,14,once,TRBJ2-1,.,TGTGCCAGCAGCCAAGCGCGGGGAGTGGATGAGCAGTTCTTC,CASSQARGVDEQFF
TRBV7-9,15,medium-sized,TRBJ2-1,TRBD2,TGTGCGAGCATGAAGACTAGCGGGATTTTGGATGAGCAGTTCTTC,CASMKTSGILDEQFF
TRBV2,13,few,TRBJ2-5,.,TGTGCCAGCAGTGTGGGACTGCAAGAGACCCAGTACTTC,CASSVGLQETQYF
TRBV5-6,12,.,TRBJ2-7,.,TGTGCCAGCAAGTCCGGGTCCTACGAGCAGTACTTC,CASKSGSYEQYF
TRBV7-9,14,.,TRBJ1-1,.,TGTTCCAGCACGAGACAGAACTCAGGCACTGAAGCTTTCTTT,CSSTRQNSGTEAFF
TRBV4-2,17,.,TRBJ2-3,TRBD2,TGTGCCAGCAGCCAGGAAGGACTAGCGGGGACCCCAAATACGCAGTATTTT,CASSQEGLAGTPNTQYF
TRBV10-1,14,.,TRBJ2-3,.,TGCGCCAGCAGTGAGTCCTTAATCACAGATACGCAGTATTTT,CASSESLITDTQYF
TRBV5-1,19,once,TRBJ2-7,TRBD2,TGCGCCAGCAGCCTCCCCTGGACTAGCGGGAGAGGAGCGGCCCACGAGCAGTACTTC,CASSLPWTSGRGAAHEQYF
TRBV10-3,17,few,TRBJ1-1,.,TGTGCCATCAGTTTCTCCGGGACAAGGGGGAAGAACACTGAAGCTTTCTTT,CAISFSGTRGKNTEAFF
TRBV12-5,15,.,TRBJ2-2,TRBD1,TGTGCTAGTGGTTTGGGACAGGGGGACACCGGGGAGCTGTTTTTT,CASGLGQGDTGELFF
TRBV28,15,few,TRBJ1-5,.,TGTGCCAGCAGTTTCGCGACAGGAGGCAATCAGCCCCAGCATTTT,CASSFATGGNQPQHF
TRBV30,17,.,TRBJ1-5,.,TGTGCCTGGAGTTCCCGAAAGACACCATATAGCAATCAGCCCCAGCATTTT,CAWSSRKTPYSNQPQHF
TRBV19,15,.,TRBJ2-3,.,TGTGCCAGTAGTACTTTAACAGGTAGCACAGATACGCAGTATTTT,CASSTLTGSTDTQYF
TRBV4-2,18,once,TRBJ2-2,TRBD2,TGTGCCAGCAGCCAAGACCCGCCCGGGAGGGTGAACACCGGGGAGCTGTTTTTT,CASSQDPPGRVNTGELFF
TRBV6-6,15,.,TRBJ1-5,.,TGTGCCAGCAGTCACCGGACAGTTGGGGATCAGCCCCAGCATTTT,CASSHRTVGDQPQHF
TRBV15,16,few,TRBJ1-4,.,TGTGCCACCAGCAGAGGTTGGGGGCGAGGGGATGAAAAACTGTTTTTT,CATSRGWGRGDEKLFF
TRBV13,15,.,TRBJ2-5,TRBD2,TGTGCCAGCAGCTTAGATGCGGGAGGGGGAGAGACCCAGTACTTC,CASSLDAGGGETQYF
TRBV10-3,12,.,TRBJ2-3,.,TGTGCCATCAGTGACCACACAGATACGCAGTATTTT,CAISDHTDTQYF
TRBV7-9,15,few,TRBJ2-1,TRBD2,TGTGCCAGCAGCTTGGGAGCGGGAGTTCTTGATGAGCAGTTCTTC,CASSLGAGVLDEQFF
TRBV4-3,13,.,TRBJ2-7,.,TGCGCCAGCAGCCAAGTAACAGTAGGCGAGCAGTACTTC,CASSQVTVGEQYF
TRBV2,17,.,TRBJ2-1,TRBD2,TGTGCCAGCAGGGCAAGACTAGCGGGAGATTTTTACAATGAGCAGTTCTTC,CASRARLAGDFYNEQFF
TRBV15,16,.,TRBJ2-2,TRBD2,TGTGCCACCAGCACCGGACTAGCGGGGCGGGACGGGGAGCTGTTTTTT,CATSTGLAGRDGELFF
TRBV30,11,.,TRBJ2-5,.,TGTGCCTGGAGCCTCGGAGAGACCCAGTACTTC,CAWSLGETQYF
TRBV7-4,11,.,TRBJ1-1,.,TGTGCCAGCAGCCTCAGGGGTGAAGCTTTCTTT,CASSLRGEAFF
TRBV11-1,13,.,TRBJ1-1,.,TGTGCCAGCAGCCCTCAGATGAACACTGAAGCTTTCTTT,CASSPQMNTEAFF